This T cell receptor beta chain comes out of a study of blood T cell repertoires in COVID-19. About the research overall: Samples of COVID-19 (acute and convalescent) were obtained from the United States, Italy and Spain. T cells, B-cell-depleted T cells, or PBMCs supplied cDNA or gDNA.

The germline gives CDR1 SEHNR, CDR2 FQNEAQ (reference sequence). V shed 7 bases and J 5 bases; nucleotides not matched to a gene: 7. The CDR3 contains 14 residues. In the original workflow: Amplification of reference gene primers provided the estimated nucleated cell counts. The data were produced by immunoSEQ multiplex PCR, yet TCRdb's version contains in-frame clones alone and is incomplete. V and J calls and clone size are copied from that table; D and trimming were computed from the DNA. The sample includes approximately 190,000 clones, roughly four fifths of them seen just once. This sequence originates from a man aged 30 to 39 with active or convalescent COVID-19. Sequencing was performed on peripheral blood. The rearrangement links TRBV7-9 to TRBJ2-3, with 9 bases matching TRBD1. Here the CDR3 DNA reads TGTGCCAGCAACAAGGGACAGGGAGGAGATACGCAGTATTTT. It yields the protein CASNKGQGGDTQYF.